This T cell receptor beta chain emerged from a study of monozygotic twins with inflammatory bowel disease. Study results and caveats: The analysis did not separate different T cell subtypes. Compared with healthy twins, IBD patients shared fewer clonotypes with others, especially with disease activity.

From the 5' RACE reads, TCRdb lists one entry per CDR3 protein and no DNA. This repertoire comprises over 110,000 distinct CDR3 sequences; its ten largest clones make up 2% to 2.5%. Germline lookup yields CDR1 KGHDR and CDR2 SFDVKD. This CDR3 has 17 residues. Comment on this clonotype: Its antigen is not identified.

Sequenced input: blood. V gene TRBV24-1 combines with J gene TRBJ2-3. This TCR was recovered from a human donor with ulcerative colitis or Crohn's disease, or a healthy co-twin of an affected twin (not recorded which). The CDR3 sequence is CATSDSRFQASTDTQYF.